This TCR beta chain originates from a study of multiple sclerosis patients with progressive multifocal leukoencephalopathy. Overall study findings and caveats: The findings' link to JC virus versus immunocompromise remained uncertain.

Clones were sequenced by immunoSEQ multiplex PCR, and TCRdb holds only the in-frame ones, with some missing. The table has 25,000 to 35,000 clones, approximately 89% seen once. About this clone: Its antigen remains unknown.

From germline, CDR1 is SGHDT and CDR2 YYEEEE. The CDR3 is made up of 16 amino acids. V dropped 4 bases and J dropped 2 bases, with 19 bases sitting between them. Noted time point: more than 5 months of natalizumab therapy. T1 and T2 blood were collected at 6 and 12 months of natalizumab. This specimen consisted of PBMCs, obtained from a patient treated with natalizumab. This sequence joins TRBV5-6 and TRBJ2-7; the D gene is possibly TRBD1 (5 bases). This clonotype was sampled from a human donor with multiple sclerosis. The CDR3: CASSRTSTALPYEQYF. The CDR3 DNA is TGTGCCAGCAGCCGAACCTCGACAGCCCTTCCCTACGAGCAGTACTTC.